What follows is one T cell receptor beta chain and its context. Per germline, CDR1 LNHDA and CDR2 SQIVND (reference sequence). Trimming removed 6 bases from V and 5 bases from J, with 16 bases in between. The CDR3 is 14 residues long. The data were obtained in a study of cytomegalovirus exposure and HLA in healthy donors. Primers included in the PCR were 60 Vbeta and 13 Jbeta primers. This table comes from immunoSEQ multiplex PCR, and its TCRdb copy is limited to in-frame clones, with some not included. This sample has roughly 130,000 clones; 82% occur once, and the top ten carry approximately 1.1%. Sequencing was done on a sample of PBMCs. This rearrangement joins TRBV19 to TRBJ2-5; a weak D match, TRBD1 (5 bases). The clonotype was recovered from a boy younger than 18 in good health and CMV-seronegative. The CDR3 DNA follows: TGTGCCAGTAGCCCTCAGGGCTCAAGGGAGACCCAGTACTTC. Protein: CASSPQGSRETQYF.